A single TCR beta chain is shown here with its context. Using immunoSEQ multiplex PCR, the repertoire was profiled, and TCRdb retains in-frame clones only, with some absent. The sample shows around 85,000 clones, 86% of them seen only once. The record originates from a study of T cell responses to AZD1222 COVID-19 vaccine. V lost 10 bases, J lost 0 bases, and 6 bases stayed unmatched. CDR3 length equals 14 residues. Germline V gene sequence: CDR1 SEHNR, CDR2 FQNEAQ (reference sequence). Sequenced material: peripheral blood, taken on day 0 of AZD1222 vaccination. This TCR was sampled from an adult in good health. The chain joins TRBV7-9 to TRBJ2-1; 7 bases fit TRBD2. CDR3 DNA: TGTGCCACCTCGGGCGGGAGCTCCTACAATGAGCAGTTCTTC. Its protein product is CATSGGSSYNEQFF.